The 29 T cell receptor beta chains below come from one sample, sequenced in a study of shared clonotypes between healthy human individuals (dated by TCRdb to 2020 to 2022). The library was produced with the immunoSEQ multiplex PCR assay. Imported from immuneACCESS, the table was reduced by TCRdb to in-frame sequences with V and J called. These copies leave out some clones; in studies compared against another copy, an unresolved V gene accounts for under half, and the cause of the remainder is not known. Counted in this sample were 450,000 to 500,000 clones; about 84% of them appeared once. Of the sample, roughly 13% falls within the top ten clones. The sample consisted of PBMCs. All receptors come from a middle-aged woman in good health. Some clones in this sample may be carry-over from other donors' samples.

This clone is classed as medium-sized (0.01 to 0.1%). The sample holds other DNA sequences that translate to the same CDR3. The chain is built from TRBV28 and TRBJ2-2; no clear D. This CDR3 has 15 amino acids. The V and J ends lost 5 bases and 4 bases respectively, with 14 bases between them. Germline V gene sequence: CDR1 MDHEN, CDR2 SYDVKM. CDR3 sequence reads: CASSLRKGSTGELFF. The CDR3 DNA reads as TGTGCCAGCAGTCTTCGGAAAGGGTCCACCGGGGAGCTGTTTTTT.

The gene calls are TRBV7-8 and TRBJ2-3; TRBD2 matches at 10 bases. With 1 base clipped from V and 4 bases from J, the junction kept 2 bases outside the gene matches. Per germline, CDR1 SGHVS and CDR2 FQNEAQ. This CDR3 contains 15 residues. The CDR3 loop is CASSLEAGGPDTQYF. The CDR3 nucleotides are TGTGCCAGCAGCTTAGAAGCGGGAGGGCCAGATACGCAGTATTTT.

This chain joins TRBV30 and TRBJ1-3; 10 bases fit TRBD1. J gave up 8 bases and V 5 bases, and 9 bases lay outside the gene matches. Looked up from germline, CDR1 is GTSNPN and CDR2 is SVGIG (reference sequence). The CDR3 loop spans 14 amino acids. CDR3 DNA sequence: TGTGCCTGGGACACCGGGACAGGGGCATACACCATATATTTT. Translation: CAWDTGTGAYTIYF.

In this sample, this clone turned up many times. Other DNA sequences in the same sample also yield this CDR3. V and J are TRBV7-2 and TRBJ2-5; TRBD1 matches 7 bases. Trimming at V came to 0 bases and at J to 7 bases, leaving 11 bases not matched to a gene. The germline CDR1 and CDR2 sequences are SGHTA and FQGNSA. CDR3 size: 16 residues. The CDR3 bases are TGTGCCAGCAGCTTAGCTCGGTCCACGGCAGGGGGGACCCAGTACTTC. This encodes CASSLARSTAGGTQYF.

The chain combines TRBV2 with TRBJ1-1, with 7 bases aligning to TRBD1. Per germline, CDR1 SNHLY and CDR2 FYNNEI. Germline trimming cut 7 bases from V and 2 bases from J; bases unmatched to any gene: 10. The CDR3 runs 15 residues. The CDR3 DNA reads TGTGCCAGCAAGAGACCGGGACAGTCAAACACTGAAGCTTTCTTT. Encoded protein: CASKRPGQSNTEAFF. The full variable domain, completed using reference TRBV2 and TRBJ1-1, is EPEVTQTPSHQVTQMGQEVILRCVPISNHLYFYWYRQILGQKVEFLVSFYNNEISEKSEIFDDQFSVERPDGSNFTLKIRSTKLEDSAMYFCASKRPGQSNTEAFFGQGTRLTVV.

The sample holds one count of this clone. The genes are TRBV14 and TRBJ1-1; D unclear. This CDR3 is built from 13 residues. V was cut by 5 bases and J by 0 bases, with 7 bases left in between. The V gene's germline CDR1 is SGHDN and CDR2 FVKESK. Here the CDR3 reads CASSGSMNTEAFF. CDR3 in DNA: TGTGCCAGCAGCGGCAGCATGAACACTGAAGCTTTCTTT.

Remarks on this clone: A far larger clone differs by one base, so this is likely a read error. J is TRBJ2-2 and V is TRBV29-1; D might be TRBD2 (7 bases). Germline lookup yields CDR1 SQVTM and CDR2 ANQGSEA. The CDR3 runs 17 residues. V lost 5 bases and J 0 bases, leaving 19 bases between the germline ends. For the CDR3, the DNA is TGCAGCGTTATGGGGGGGGCTTTTCCTTCGAACACCGGGGAGCTGTTTTTT. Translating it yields CSVMGGAFPSNTGELFF.

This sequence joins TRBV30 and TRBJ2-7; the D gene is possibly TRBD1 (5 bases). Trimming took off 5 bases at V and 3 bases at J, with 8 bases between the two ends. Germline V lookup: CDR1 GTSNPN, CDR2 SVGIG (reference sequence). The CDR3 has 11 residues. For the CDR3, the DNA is TGTGCCTGGGGTGACAGCTACGAGCAGTACTTC. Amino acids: CAWGDSYEQYF. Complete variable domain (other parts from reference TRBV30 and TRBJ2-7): SQTIHQWPATLVQPVGSPLSLECTVEGTSNPNLYWYRQAAGRGLQLLFYSVGIGQISSEVPQNLSASRPQDRQFILSSKKLLLSDSGFYLCAWGDSYEQYFGPGTRLTVT.

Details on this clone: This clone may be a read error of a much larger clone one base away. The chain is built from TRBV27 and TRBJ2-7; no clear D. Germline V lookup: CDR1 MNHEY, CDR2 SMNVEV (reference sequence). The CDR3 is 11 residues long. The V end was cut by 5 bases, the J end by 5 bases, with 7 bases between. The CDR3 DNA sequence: TGTGCCAGCAGTAAGGGCGACGAGCAGTACTTC. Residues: CASSKGDEQYF.

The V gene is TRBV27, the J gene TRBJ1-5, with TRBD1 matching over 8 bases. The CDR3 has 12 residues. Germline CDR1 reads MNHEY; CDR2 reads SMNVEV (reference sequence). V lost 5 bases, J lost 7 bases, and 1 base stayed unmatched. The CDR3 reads CASSTGGQPQHF. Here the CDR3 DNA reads TGTGCCAGCAGTACAGGGGGACAGCCCCAGCATTTT.

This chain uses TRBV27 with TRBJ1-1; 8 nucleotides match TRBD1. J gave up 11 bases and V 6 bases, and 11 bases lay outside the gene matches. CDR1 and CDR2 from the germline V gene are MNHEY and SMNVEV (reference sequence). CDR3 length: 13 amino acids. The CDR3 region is CASRPGRGRLAFF. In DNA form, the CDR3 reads TGTGCCAGCAGGCCGGGCAGGGGGCGTTTGGCTTTCTTT.

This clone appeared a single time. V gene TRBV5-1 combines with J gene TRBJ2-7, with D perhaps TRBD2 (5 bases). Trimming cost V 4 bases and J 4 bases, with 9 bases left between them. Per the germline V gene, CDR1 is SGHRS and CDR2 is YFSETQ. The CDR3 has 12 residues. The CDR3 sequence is CASSQDLYEQYF. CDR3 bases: TGCGCCAGCAGCCAGGACTTATACGAGCAGTACTTC.

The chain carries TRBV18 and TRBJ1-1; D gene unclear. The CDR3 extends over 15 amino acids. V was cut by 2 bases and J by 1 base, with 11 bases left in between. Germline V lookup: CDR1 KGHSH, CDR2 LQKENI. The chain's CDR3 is CASSPGRRSNTEAFF. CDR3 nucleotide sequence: TGTGCCAGCTCACCAGGGAGGAGATCGAACACTGAAGCTTTCTTT. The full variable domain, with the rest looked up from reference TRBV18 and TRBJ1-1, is NAGVMQNPRHLVRRRGQEARLRCSPMKGHSHVYWYRQLPEEGLKFMVYLQKENIIDESGMPKERFSAEFPKEGPSILRIQQVVRGDSAAYFCASSPGRRSNTEAFFGQGTRLTVV.

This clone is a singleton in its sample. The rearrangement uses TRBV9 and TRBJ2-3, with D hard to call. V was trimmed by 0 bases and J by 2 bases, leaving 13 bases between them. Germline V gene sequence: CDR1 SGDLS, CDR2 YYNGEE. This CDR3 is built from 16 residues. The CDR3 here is CASSVGVSLSTDTQYF. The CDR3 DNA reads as TGTGCCAGCAGCGTAGGGGTAAGCCTCTCCACAGATACGCAGTATTTT. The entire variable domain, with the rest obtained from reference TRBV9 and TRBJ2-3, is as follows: DSGVTQTPKHLITATGQRVTLRCSPRSGDLSVYWYQQSLDQGLQFLIQYYNGEERAKGNILERFSAQQFPDLHSELNLSSLELGDSALYFCASSVGVSLSTDTQYFGPGTRLTVL.

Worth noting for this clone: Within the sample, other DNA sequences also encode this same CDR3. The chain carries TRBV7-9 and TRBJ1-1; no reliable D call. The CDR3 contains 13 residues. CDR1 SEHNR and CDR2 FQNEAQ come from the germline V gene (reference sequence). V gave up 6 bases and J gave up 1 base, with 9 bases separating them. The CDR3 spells CASRRTENTEAFF. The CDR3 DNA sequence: TGTGCCAGCAGACGTACAGAGAACACTGAAGCTTTCTTT.

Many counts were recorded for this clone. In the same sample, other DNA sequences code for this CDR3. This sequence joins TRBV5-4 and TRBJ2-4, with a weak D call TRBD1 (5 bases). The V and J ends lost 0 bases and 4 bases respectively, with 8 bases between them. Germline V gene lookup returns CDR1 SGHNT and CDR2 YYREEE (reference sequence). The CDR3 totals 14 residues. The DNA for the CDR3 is TGTGCCAGCAGCTTGGGTGGGGCTAAAAACATTCAGTACTTC. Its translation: CASSLGGAKNIQYF.

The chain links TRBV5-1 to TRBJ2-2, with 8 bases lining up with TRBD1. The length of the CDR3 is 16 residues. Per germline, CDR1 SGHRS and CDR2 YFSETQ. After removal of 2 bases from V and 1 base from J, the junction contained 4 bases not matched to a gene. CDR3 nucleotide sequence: TGCGCCAGCAGCTTTTCAGGGGGCCGGAACACCGGGGAGCTGTTTTTT. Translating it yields CASSFSGGRNTGELFF.

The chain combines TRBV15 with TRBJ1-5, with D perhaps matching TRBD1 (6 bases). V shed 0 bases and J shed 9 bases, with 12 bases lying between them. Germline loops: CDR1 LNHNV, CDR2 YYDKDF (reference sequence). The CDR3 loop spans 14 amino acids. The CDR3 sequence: CATSRDRGGRPQHF. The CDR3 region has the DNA TGTGCCACCAGCAGAGACAGGGGTGGTAGGCCCCAGCATTTT.

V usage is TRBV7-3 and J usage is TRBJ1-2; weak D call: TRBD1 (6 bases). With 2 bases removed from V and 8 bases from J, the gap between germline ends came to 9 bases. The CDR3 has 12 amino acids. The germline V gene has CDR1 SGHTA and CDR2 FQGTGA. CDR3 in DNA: TGTGCCAGCAGCTTAGCAGGACAGGGCTACACCTTC. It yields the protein CASSLAGQGYTF.

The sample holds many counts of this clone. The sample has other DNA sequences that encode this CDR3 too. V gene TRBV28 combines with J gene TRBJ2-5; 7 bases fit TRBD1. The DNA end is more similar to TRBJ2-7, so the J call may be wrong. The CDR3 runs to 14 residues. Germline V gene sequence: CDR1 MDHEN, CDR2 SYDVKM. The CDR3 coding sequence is TGTGCCAGCAGTCCTCCGGGACAGTCCTACGAGCAGTACTTC. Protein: CASSPPGQSYEQYF.

Here the CDR3 reads CASSLGSNFYEQYF. For the CDR3, the DNA is TGTGCCAGCAGTTTAGGCAGTAACTTCTACGAGCAGTACTTC. V is TRBV28 and J is TRBJ2-7; D uncertain. CDR1 and CDR2 (germline): MDHEN, SYDVKM. The V end was cut by 2 bases, the J end by 3 bases, with 11 bases between. The length of the CDR3 is 14 residues.

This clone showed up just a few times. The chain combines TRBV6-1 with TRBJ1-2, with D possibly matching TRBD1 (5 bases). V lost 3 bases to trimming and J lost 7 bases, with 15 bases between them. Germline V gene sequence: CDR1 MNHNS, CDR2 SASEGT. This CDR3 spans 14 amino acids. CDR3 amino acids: CASSDYWGEGGYTF. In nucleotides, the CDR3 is TGTGCCAGCAGTGATTATTGGGGGGAAGGTGGCTACACCTTC.

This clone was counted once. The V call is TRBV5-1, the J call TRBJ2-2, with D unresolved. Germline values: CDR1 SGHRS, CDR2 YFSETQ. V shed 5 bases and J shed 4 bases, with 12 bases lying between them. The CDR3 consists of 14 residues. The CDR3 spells CASSWQELTGELFF. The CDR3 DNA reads TGCGCCAGCAGTTGGCAGGAGCTCACCGGGGAGCTGTTTTTT.

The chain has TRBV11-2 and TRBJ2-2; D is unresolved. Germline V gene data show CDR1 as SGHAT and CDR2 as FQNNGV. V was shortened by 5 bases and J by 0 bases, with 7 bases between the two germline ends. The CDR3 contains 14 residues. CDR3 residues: CASSPEPNTGELFF. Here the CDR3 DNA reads TGTGCCAGCAGCCCTGAGCCGAACACCGGGGAGCTGTTTTTT.

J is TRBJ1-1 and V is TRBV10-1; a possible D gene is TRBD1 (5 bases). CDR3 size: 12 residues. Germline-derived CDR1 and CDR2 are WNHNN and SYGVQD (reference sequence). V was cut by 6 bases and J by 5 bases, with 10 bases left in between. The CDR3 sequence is CASRGVGTEAFF. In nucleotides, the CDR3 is TGCGCCAGCAGAGGGGTCGGGACTGAAGCTTTCTTT.

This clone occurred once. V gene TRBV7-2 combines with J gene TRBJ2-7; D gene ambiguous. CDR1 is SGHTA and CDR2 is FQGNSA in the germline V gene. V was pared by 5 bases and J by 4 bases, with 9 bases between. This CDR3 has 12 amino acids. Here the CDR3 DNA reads TGTGCCAGCAGCCCCGGATGGTACGAGCAGTACTTC. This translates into CASSPGWYEQYF.

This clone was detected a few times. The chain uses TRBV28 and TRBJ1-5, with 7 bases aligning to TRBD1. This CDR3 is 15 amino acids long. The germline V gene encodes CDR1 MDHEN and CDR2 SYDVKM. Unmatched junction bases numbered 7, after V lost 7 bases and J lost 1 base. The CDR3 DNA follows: TGTGCCAGCACCCCGTGGGACAGCAGCAATCAGCCCCAGCATTTT. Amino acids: CASTPWDSSNQPQHF.

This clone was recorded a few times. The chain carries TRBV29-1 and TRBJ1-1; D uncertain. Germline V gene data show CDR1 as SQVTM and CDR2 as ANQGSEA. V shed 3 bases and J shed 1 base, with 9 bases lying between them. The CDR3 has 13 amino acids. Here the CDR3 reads CSVEGESNTEAFF. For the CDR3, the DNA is TGCAGCGTTGAGGGAGAATCGAACACTGAAGCTTTCTTT.

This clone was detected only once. CDR3 nucleotide sequence: TGTGCCAGCCGAGGTCTAGCGGCCACAGATACGCAGTATTTT. Its translation: CASRGLAATDTQYF. This chain joins TRBV6-5 and TRBJ2-3; 7 nucleotides match TRBD2. The V segment lost 8 bases and the J segment 2 bases; nucleotides outside the gene matches: 7. This CDR3 region has 14 residues. The V gene's germline CDR1 is MNHEY and CDR2 SVGAGI.